This T cell receptor beta chain was sequenced for a study of cytomegalovirus exposure and HLA in healthy donors. The study, taken as a whole, reports: Accurate HLA-A and HLA-B prediction from TCR beta sequences was reported for most subjects. Across all donors, roughly uniform sequencing depth was an assumption of the presence/absence analyses. CMV serostatus alone was available as immune exposure information.

Researchers ran the PCR with 60 Vbeta and 13 Jbeta primers. Original handling: Unique TCR beta chains numbered roughly 80 million in a later analysis, with approximately 10 million shared. Generated by immunoSEQ multiplex PCR, the TCRdb table keeps only in-frame clones and is missing some. That table gives V, J and clone size, and the DNA gave D and trimming. This table holds 150,000 to 250,000 clones, roughly four fifths found once. Concerning this clone itself: Its specificity is not known.

The CDR3 loop spans 16 amino acids. With 1 base clipped from V and 3 bases from J, the junction kept 3 bases outside the gene matches. CDR1 MGHRA and CDR2 YSYEKL come from the germline V gene. This TCR was recovered from a boy aged 2-15 years in good health and CMV-seronegative. Sequences were obtained from PBMCs. The chain carries TRBV4-1 and TRBJ1-6; 7 nucleotides agree with TRBD1. Here the CDR3 reads CASSQGQGLYNSPLHF. The CDR3 nucleotides read TGCGCCAGCAGCCAAGGACAGGGCCTCTATAATTCACCCCTCCACTTT.